These 11 T cell receptor beta chains originate from one sample sequenced in a study of CXCR3-negative and CXCR3-positive naive CD8 T cells. Findings of the study overall: Against CXCR3-negative naive cells, CXCR3-positive naive cells showed more hydrophobic TRB CDR3s.

These receptors have no identified antigens. Each TRB cDNA library was prepared by 5' RACE (with UMI labels). TCRdb re-analyzed the 5' RACE reads; it lists each CDR3 protein once, without DNA. Its table records just under 6,000 distinct CDR3 sequences. Specimen: naive CXCR3+ CD8+ T cells from blood. Subset reported: CD45RO-CCR7+CD27+CD95- naive CD8+ T cells expressing CXCR3 (TNR3+). The receptors were gathered from a human donor in good health. Some clones in this sample may be carry-over from other donors' samples.

V and J are TRBV10-3 and TRBJ2-7. CDR1 is ENHRY and CDR2 is SYGVKD in the germline V gene. The CDR3 is made up of 14 amino acids. The CDR3 here is CAISEGHGTYEQYF.

This clonotype is classed as medium-sized by frequency. The chain links TRBV20-1 to TRBJ2-7. This CDR3 spans 11 amino acids. CDR1 is DFQATT and CDR2 is SNEGSKA in the germline V gene (reference sequence). CDR3 in amino acids: CSALYGFEQYF.

The chain joins TRBV4-2 to TRBJ2-1. Germline CDR1 reads LGHNA; CDR2 reads YNFKEQ. The CDR3 has 16 amino acids. The CDR3 sequence: CASSQGPGSSYNEQFF.

This clonotype is classed as medium-sized by frequency. The J gene is TRBJ1-5, the V gene TRBV20-1; TCRdb calls TRBD1, which cannot be checked without DNA. Germline V gene data show CDR1 as DFQATT and CDR2 as SNEGSKA (reference sequence). This CDR3 has 16 amino acids. CDR3 in amino acids: CSARERGKGATQPQHF.

The gene calls are TRBV5-1 and TRBJ2-3; TCRdb names TRBD1, which stays unverified in the absence of DNA. The CDR3 extends over 15 amino acids. The germline gives CDR1 SGHRS, CDR2 YFSETQ. CDR3 sequence reads: CASSHRQDPTDTQYF.

The rearrangement joins TRBV12-3 or TRBV12-4 to TRBJ2-1; the D gene TCRdb calls, TRBD1, cannot be checked with no DNA. The CDR3 sequence is 13 residues long. CDR3 amino acids: CASSFGGGNEQFF.

This clonotype is classed as medium-sized by frequency. The chain combines TRBV29-1 with TRBJ2-7; TCRdb's D call of TRBD1 is untestable without DNA. Germline-derived CDR1 and CDR2 are SQVTM and ANQGSEA. The CDR3 is made up of 14 amino acids. This chain's CDR3 is CSLVQGQLTYEQYF.

Judged by frequency, this clonotype is medium-sized. J is TRBJ1-1 and V is TRBV5-5; checking the TCRdb D call of TRBD1 is not possible without DNA. Per germline, CDR1 SGHKS and CDR2 YYEKEE (reference sequence). The CDR3 is 13 amino acids. The CDR3 sequence: CASSQQGKTEAFF.

This clonotype is deemed medium-sized (0.01 to 0.1%) by its frequency. This chain links TRBV29-1 with TRBJ1-1. Germline V gene lookup returns CDR1 SQVTM and CDR2 ANQGSEA. This CDR3 is 16 amino acids long. CDR3 protein: CSVFEEKVGLATEAFF.

Measured by frequency, this clonotype is medium-sized. The chain joins TRBV12-3 or TRBV12-4 to TRBJ2-2. This CDR3 comprises 13 residues. The CDR3 reads CASSLSSTGELFF.

This chain links TRBV2 with TRBJ2-7. This CDR3 has 12 residues. Germline assignment: CDR1 SNHLY and CDR2 FYNNEI. CDR3 residues: CASSDRVYEQYF.